The 31 T cell receptor beta chains below come from one sample, sequenced in a study of blood T cell repertoires in COVID-19 (TCRdb year 2020). Receptors were amplified or captured by the immunoSEQ multiplex PCR assay. The immuneACCESS repertoire file appears here via TCRdb, limited to in-frame rearrangements. These files lack a portion of the clones; in checked studies, under half of the deficit traces to unresolved V genes, and the cause of the others is not known. This sample holds around 200,000 clones; 80% to 90% were observed only once. The top ten hold roughly 2.4% of the sample. Sequencing input: PBMCs or T cells enriched from blood (not recorded which). The receptor source for this set is a woman aged 35 to 49 with acute COVID-19.

The V call is TRBV7-9, the J call TRBJ2-7; TRBD1 aligns across 10 bases. In germline, CDR1 is SEHNR, CDR2 FQNEAQ (reference sequence). The CDR3 covers 14 residues. V lost 5 bases, J lost 3 bases, and 4 bases stayed unmatched. This CDR3 is CASSPRDRGYEQYF. CDR3 sequence (DNA): TGTGCCAGCAGCCCCCGGGACAGGGGCTACGAGCAGTACTTC. The variable domain in full, completed from reference TRBV7-9 and TRBJ2-7, reads DTGVSQNPRHKITKRGQNVTFRCDPISEHNRLYWYRQTLGQGPEFLTYFQNEAQLEKSRLLSDRFSAERPKGSFSTLEIQRTEQGDSAMYLCASSPRDRGYEQYFGPGTRLTVT.

The CDR3 DNA sequence: TGTGCCAGCAGTGAACTAGCGGCGCCCTACGAGCAGTACTTC. The encoded protein is CASSELAAPYEQYF. This chain connects TRBV27 to TRBJ2-7, with 8 bases that match TRBD2. The CDR3 totals 14 residues. With 5 bases clipped from V and 2 bases from J, the junction kept 5 bases outside the gene matches. Looked up from germline, CDR1 is MNHEY and CDR2 is SMNVEV (reference sequence).

This chain links TRBV4-2 with TRBJ2-7; D uncertain. Trimming shortened V by 0 bases and J by 5 bases, and 5 bases separated the two germline ends. Germline lookup yields CDR1 LGHNA and CDR2 YNFKEQ. The CDR3 runs 12 residues. CDR3 sequence: CASSQESHEQYF. The DNA of the CDR3 is TGTGCCAGCAGCCAAGAGAGCCACGAGCAGTACTTC.

This chain links TRBV5-1 with TRBJ2-7, with TRBD1 as a possible D gene (5 bases). CDR3 length: 15 amino acids. V was clipped by 3 bases and J by 1 base, with 14 bases between them. CDR1 and CDR2 (germline): SGHRS, YFSETQ. CDR3 residues: CASSSLQAGSYEQYF. As DNA, the CDR3 is TGCGCCAGCAGCTCGTTACAGGCAGGATCCTACGAGCAGTACTTC.

This chain uses TRBV30 with TRBJ2-7; weak D call: TRBD1 (5 bases). The CDR3 consists of 12 residues. The V end lost 5 bases, the J end lost 3 bases, and 11 bases lay between the germline ends. Germline loops: CDR1 GTSNPN, CDR2 SVGIG (reference sequence). The CDR3 region has the DNA TGTGCCTGGTCCTCGGACAACTACGAGCAGTACTTC. The encoded protein is CAWSSDNYEQYF.

The genes are TRBV6-5 and TRBJ2-5; 9 nucleotides match TRBD1. The CDR3 length is 15 residues. CDR1 and CDR2 from the germline V gene are MNHEY and SVGAGI. The trim removed 6 bases at V and 4 bases at J, leaving 9 bases unmatched. CDR3: CASRFPGQGRETQYF. DNA for the CDR3: TGTGCCAGCAGATTCCCGGGACAGGGCAGAGAGACCCAGTACTTC.

This chain uses TRBV5-1 with TRBJ2-3; 8 bases are a match to TRBD2. The CDR3 contains 16 residues. Germline trimming cut 6 bases from V and 0 bases from J; bases unmatched to any gene: 9. In germline, CDR1 is SGHRS, CDR2 YFSETQ. The CDR3 region is CASKFIAGGSTDTQYF. For the CDR3, the DNA is TGCGCCAGCAAATTTATCGCGGGGGGTAGCACAGATACGCAGTATTTT.

The chain has TRBV2 and TRBJ1-2, with D perhaps matching TRBD1 (6 bases). V dropped 6 bases and J dropped 2 bases, with 13 bases sitting between them. Germline values: CDR1 SNHLY, CDR2 FYNNEI. The CDR3 consists of 14 residues. Here the CDR3 DNA reads TGTGCCAGCAGGGGGGCAGCGACCAACTATGGCTACACCTTC. Its protein is CASRGAATNYGYTF.

The rearrangement uses TRBV27 and TRBJ2-7; D is ambiguous. The CDR3 consists of 15 residues. The ends were cut back, 6 bases at V and 2 bases at J, with 17 bases in the middle. Germline V gene sequence: CDR1 MNHEY, CDR2 SMNVEV (reference sequence). The CDR3, as DNA: TGTGCCAGCAGGTATGGGCCAGGTGGTACCTACGAGCAGTACTTC. Translated: CASRYGPGGTYEQYF.

This clone was observed a few times. The chain employs TRBV2 and TRBJ1-6, with D tentatively TRBD1 (6 bases). V lost 4 bases, J lost 0 bases, and 16 bases lay in between. This CDR3 has 18 amino acids. In germline, CDR1 is SNHLY, CDR2 FYNNEI. CDR3 DNA: TGTGCCAGCAGTGGGGGGGGCTACCTTTACTCCTATAATTCACCCCTCCACTTT. Translating gives CASSGGGYLYSYNSPLHF.

The chain is built from TRBV5-4 and TRBJ2-1; the match to TRBD1 covers 7 bases. The CDR3 covers 16 residues. Per germline, CDR1 SGHNT and CDR2 YYREEE (reference sequence). Trimming cost V 0 bases and J 8 bases; bases outside gene matches: 11. The CDR3 DNA reads as TGTGCCAGCAGCTTGGCCCAAACTACAGGGGCGGATGAGCAGTTCTTC. Its translation: CASSLAQTTGADEQFF. The variable domain in full, with the rest retrieved from reference TRBV5-4 and TRBJ2-1, is ETGVTQSPTHLIKTRGQQVTLRCSSQSGHNTVSWYQQALGQGPQFIFQYYREEENGRGNFPPRFSGLQFPNYSSELNVNALELDDSALYLCASSLAQTTGADEQFFGPGTRLTVL.

V usage is TRBV20-1 and J usage is TRBJ2-7, with 11 nucleotides matching TRBD2. Per the germline V gene, CDR1 is DFQATT and CDR2 is SNEGSKA (reference sequence). The CDR3 covers 15 residues. Trimming at V came to 3 bases and at J to 2 bases, leaving 6 bases not matched to a gene. The CDR3: CSASDRLAGTYEQYF. In DNA, the CDR3 is TGCAGTGCTAGTGACAGACTAGCGGGGACCTACGAGCAGTACTTC.

The chain is built from TRBV24-1 and TRBJ2-5; weak D call: TRBD1 (6 bases). Trimming removed 9 bases from V and 7 bases from J, with 17 bases in between. Germline-derived CDR1 and CDR2 are KGHDR and SFDVKD. This CDR3 contains 13 residues. CDR3 nucleotides: TGTGCCACCTCACGGACAGCCGCAGGGACCCAGTACTTC. Translated: CATSRTAAGTQYF.

This chain connects TRBV4-1 to TRBJ2-3; TRBD2 agrees at 8 bases. The CDR3 is made up of 17 amino acids. Germline V lookup: CDR1 MGHRA, CDR2 YSYEKL. V gave up 6 bases and J gave up 2 bases; unmatched junction bases: 13. Here the CDR3 reads CASSPQGVAGNTDTQYF. The CDR3 DNA follows: TGCGCCAGCAGTCCCCAAGGAGTAGCGGGGAACACAGATACGCAGTATTTT.

V and J are TRBV6-5 and TRBJ2-1; possibly TRBD2 for D (5 bases). Germline V gene sequence: CDR1 MNHEY, CDR2 SVGAGI. The CDR3 contains 14 residues. Trimming stripped 0 bases from V and 4 bases from J, with 7 bases between. CDR3 loop: CASSYSRVYNEQFF. The CDR3, as DNA: TGTGCCAGCAGTTACTCGAGGGTTTACAATGAGCAGTTCTTC.

The chain uses TRBV6-2 or TRBV6-3 and TRBJ2-1; TRBD2 matches at 13 bases. CDR3 length: 17 amino acids. Germline loops: CDR1 MNHEY, CDR2 SVGEGT. Trimming at V came to 2 bases and at J to 6 bases, leaving 7 bases not matched to a gene. CDR3 DNA sequence: TGTGCCAGCAGTTACCGTCCCGGGACTAGCGGGACCAATGAGCAGTTCTTC. Protein sequence: CASSYRPGTSGTNEQFF.

The rearrangement links TRBV15 to TRBJ2-7, with TRBD2 identical over 8 bases. This CDR3 has 19 residues. Germline V gives CDR1 LNHNV, CDR2 YYDKDF (reference sequence). Losses at the gene ends were 1 base for V and 5 bases for J; bases not matched to a gene: 19. DNA of the CDR3: TGTGCCACCAGCAGAGGTCCAGCGGGGGAACTAGCGGAAAAGGACGAGCAGTACTTC. It specifies CATSRGPAGELAEKDEQYF.

This clone came up once. The chain uses TRBV3-1 (or the pseudogene TRBV3-2) and TRBJ1-3; tentative D call: TRBD1 (6 bases). Germline CDR1 is LGHDT and CDR2 is YNNKEL (reference sequence). V dropped 0 bases and J dropped 2 bases, with 20 bases sitting between them. The length of the CDR3 is 19 residues. The CDR3 is CASSQEVGLWQGTGNTIYF. In nucleotides, the CDR3 is TGTGCCAGCAGCCAAGAGGTGGGTTTATGGCAGGGGACTGGAAACACCATATATTTT.

V usage is TRBV10-3 and J usage is TRBJ1-5; a possible D gene is TRBD1 (5 bases). Germline CDR1 ENHRY, CDR2 SYGVKD. Trimming left V 0 bases short and J 7 bases short, with 7 bases between. This CDR3 is 13 amino acids long. The CDR3 region has the DNA TGTGCCATCAGTGAGTCAGGGGCACAGCCCCAGCATTTT. Residues: CAISESGAQPQHF.

V and J are TRBV3-1 (or the pseudogene TRBV3-2) and TRBJ1-1; D might be TRBD1 (5 bases). The CDR3 loop spans 14 amino acids. Germline V CDR1 and CDR2: LGHDT, YNNKEL (reference sequence). Trimming removed 11 bases at V and 4 bases at J, with 20 bases between. This chain's CDR3 is CAAAATGVGTEAFF. As DNA, the CDR3 is TGTGCCGCAGCAGCCACGGGGGTAGGCACTGAAGCTTTCTTT.

The gene calls are TRBV3-1 (or the pseudogene TRBV3-2) and TRBJ2-7; 10 bases fit TRBD2. Germline CDR1 and CDR2: LGHDT and YNNKEL (reference sequence). V lost 0 bases and J lost 3; bases outside the gene matches: 5. The CDR3 is made up of 16 amino acids. The CDR3 loop reads CASSQDPSGGFYEQYF. Written as DNA, the CDR3 is TGTGCCAGCAGCCAAGATCCTAGCGGGGGTTTCTACGAGCAGTACTTC.

The rearrangement joins TRBV6-5 to TRBJ2-5; 15 bases line up with TRBD2. The germline V gene encodes CDR1 MNHEY and CDR2 SVGAGI. The V segment lost 8 bases and the J segment 10 bases; nucleotides outside the gene matches: 11. This CDR3 is 15 amino acids long. CDR3 sequence reads: CASYRPGLAGGIQYF. CDR3 coding DNA: TGTGCCAGCTACAGACCGGGACTAGCGGGGGGTATCCAGTACTTC.

V is TRBV19 and J is TRBJ1-4; a weak D match, TRBD1 (5 bases). Looked up from germline, CDR1 is LNHDA and CDR2 is SQIVND (reference sequence). This CDR3 is 15 amino acids long. Trimming removed 7 bases at V and 5 bases at J, with 17 bases between. The CDR3 bases are TGTGCCAGTACCTCGGGCCAAGGGGTAAATGAAAAACTGTTTTTT. Protein product: CASTSGQGVNEKLFF.

The chain has TRBV12-3 or TRBV12-4 and TRBJ2-2, with D maybe TRBD1 (6 bases). V was clipped by 6 bases and J by 2 bases, with 7 bases between them. CDR3 size: 13 residues. CDR3 protein: CASRDRNTGELFF. DNA for the CDR3: TGTGCCAGCAGGGACAGAAACACCGGGGAGCTGTTTTTT.

This sequence joins TRBV3-1 (or the pseudogene TRBV3-2) and TRBJ1-2; possible D gene TRBD1, 5 bases. Germline CDR1 and CDR2: LGHDT and YNNKEL (reference sequence). Trimming cost V 6 bases and J 4 bases, with 21 bases left between them. The CDR3 loop spans 16 amino acids. DNA for the CDR3: TGTGCCAGCAGTCCATGGACACCAGACCCCTTCTATGGCTACACCTTC. The encoded protein is CASSPWTPDPFYGYTF.

J is TRBJ2-3 and V is TRBV6-5, with TRBD2 matching over 8 bases. CDR1 is MNHEY, CDR2 SVGAGI, per germline. After removal of 4 bases from V and 2 bases from J, the junction contained 5 bases not matched to a gene. The CDR3 runs to 15 residues. This CDR3 is CASSSSGGVTDTQYF. CDR3 sequence (DNA): TGTGCCAGCAGTTCCTCCGGGGGGGTCACAGATACGCAGTATTTT.

V and J are TRBV3-1 (or the pseudogene TRBV3-2) and TRBJ2-2; D is ambiguous. The germline V gene encodes CDR1 LGHDT and CDR2 YNNKEL (reference sequence). The CDR3 contains 15 residues. The germline V and J ends were trimmed by 0 bases and 4 bases, with 9 bases remaining between them. As DNA, the CDR3 is TGTGCCAGCAGCCAAGAAGGAACAGCCACCGGGGAGCTGTTTTTT. This sequence encodes CASSQEGTATGELFF.

In its sample, this clone was seen a few times. The rearrangement uses TRBV18 and TRBJ1-5; 7 nucleotides line up with TRBD1. Per germline, CDR1 KGHSH and CDR2 LQKENI. The CDR3 contains 16 residues. V shed 6 bases, J shed 3 bases, and the junction held 11 bases outside the gene matches. The CDR3 DNA follows: TGTGCCAGCTCCATACAGGGGCCTGGCAACAATCAGCCCCAGCATTTT. Its protein product is CASSIQGPGNNQPQHF. The full variable domain, its missing parts supplied by reference TRBV18 and TRBJ1-5, is NAGVMQNPRHLVRRRGQEARLRCSPMKGHSHVYWYRQLPEEGLKFMVYLQKENIIDESGMPKERFSAEFPKEGPSILRIQQVVRGDSAAYFCASSIQGPGNNQPQHFGDGTRLSIL.

The DNA of the CDR3 is TGTGCCAGCAGCGTCAGACTAGGCTCCTACAATGAGCAGTTCTTC. The encoded protein is CASSVRLGSYNEQFF. V gene TRBV11-2 combines with J gene TRBJ2-1, with D perhaps TRBD2 (6 bases). Looked up from germline, CDR1 is SGHAT and CDR2 is FQNNGV. V shed 5 bases and J shed 0 bases, with 11 bases lying between them. CDR3 length: 15 residues.

The chain has TRBV5-8 and TRBJ2-3; D perhaps matches TRBD2 (6 bases). This CDR3 is 15 amino acids long. V shed 6 bases and J shed 0 bases, with 14 bases lying between them. Germline CDR1 SGHTS, CDR2 YDEGEE. This CDR3 is CASNSAGSSTDTQYF. Here the CDR3 DNA reads TGTGCCAGCAATTCGGCGGGAAGTAGCACAGATACGCAGTATTTT.

J is TRBJ2-6 and V is TRBV5-8; possibly TRBD1 for D (5 bases). The germline V and J ends were trimmed by 7 bases and 0 bases, with 26 bases remaining between them. CDR1 is SGHTS and CDR2 is YDEGEE in the germline V gene. The length of the CDR3 is 20 residues. In DNA, the CDR3 is TGTGCCAGCGGCAATTGGGGCAGTACGAGATCTTTCTCTGGGGCCAACGTCCTGACTTTC. Its protein product is CASGNWGSTRSFSGANVLTF. Supplemented by reference TRBV5-8 and TRBJ2-6, the full variable domain reads EAGVTQSPTHLIKTRGQQATLRCSPISGHTSVYWYQQALGLGLQFLLWYDEGEERNRGNFPPRFSGRQFPNYSSELNVNALELEDSALYLCASGNWGSTRSFSGANVLTFGAGSRLTVL.